This TCR beta chain was sequenced for a study of shared clonotypes between healthy human individuals. Genomic DNA belonging to each subset was distributed in equal measure over several immunoSEQ plates. Only in-frame clones appear in the TCRdb table, and some are missing; sequencing was by immunoSEQ multiplex PCR. The sample shows more than 2,000,000 clones, just over 90% of them seen only once. Adult donors, all healthy and HIV-negative, had no recent acute infections or vaccinations. Investigators divided CD4+ cells into CD45RA+ naive and CD45RA-negative memory subsets. This CDR3 region has 15 residues. V trimming: 6 bases; J trimming: 12 bases; junction bases outside the gene matches: 15. Germline V gene data show CDR1 as MNHEY and CDR2 as SMNVEV (reference sequence).

The V call is TRBV27, the J call TRBJ2-3; 10 bases line up with TRBD1. Sequenced: naive CD4+ T cells sorted from blood. The subset is: CD45RA+ positively selected. The sequence was obtained from a man aged 18 to 29 in good health. The CDR3 here is CASRLGTGARLFQYF. CDR3 DNA sequence: TGTGCCAGCAGGCTTGGGACAGGGGCTCGGTTATTTCAGTATTTT.